Shown below are 11 T cell receptor beta chains from a single sample sequenced in a study of CD8+ T cells in alopecia areata. Investigators isolated RNA and reverse transcribed it into cDNA to act as the sequencing template. Some clones are missing from TCRdb's copy, which holds only in-frame ones; the method was immunoSEQ multiplex PCR. This sample carries 200,000 to 250,000 clones, 50% to 70% of them seen once, and the ten largest clones take around 0.46%. Specimen: CD4+ T cells sorted from blood, collected at week 0. These receptors originate from a human donor with alopecia areata.

The chain has TRBV7-2 and TRBJ2-2; TRBD1 might be the D (5 bases). Per germline, CDR1 SGHTA and CDR2 FQGNSA. V dropped 1 base and J dropped 5 bases, with 8 bases sitting between them. There are 14 residues in the CDR3. Written as DNA, the CDR3 is TGTGCCAGCAGCTTAGGCGCAGGGACCGGGGAGCTGTTTTTT. Residues: CASSLGAGTGELFF.

In regard to this clone: Sequence at one end of the junction differs from germline and may be a read error. The chain recombines TRBV29-1 with TRBJ1-2; weak D call: TRBD1 (5 bases). The length of the CDR3 is 14 residues. Germline assignment: CDR1 SQVTM and CDR2 ANQGSEA. The CDR3 is CSVKEGQGGYGYTF. The CDR3, as DNA: TGCAGCGTTAAAGAGGGGCAGGGTGGCTATGGCTACACCTTC. Full variable domain (remainder filled in from reference TRBV29-1 and TRBJ1-2): SAVISQKPSRDICQRGTSLTIQCQVDSQVTMMFWYRQQPGQSLTLIATANQGSEATYESGFVIDKFPISRPNLTFSTLTVSNMSPEDSSIYLCSVKEGQGGYGYTFGSGTRLTVV.

A few counts support this clone. In the same sample, other DNA sequences code for this CDR3. The chain combines TRBV14 with TRBJ1-1; 7 bases are shared with TRBD1. Trimming removed 4 bases from V and 3 bases from J; junction bases left unmatched: 2. The CDR3 spans 13 residues. CDR1 and CDR2 (germline): SGHDN, FVKESK. CDR3 sequence: CASSRQGYTEAFF. CDR3 DNA sequence: TGTGCCAGCAGCCGACAGGGTTACACTGAAGCTTTCTTT.

This chain links TRBV6-1 with TRBJ2-2; TRBD1 agrees at 9 bases. This CDR3 spans 13 amino acids. From germline, CDR1 is MNHNS and CDR2 SASEGT. CDR3 coding DNA: TGTGGAATACAGGGGGCGGTAACCGGGGAGCTGTTTTTT. It yields the protein CGIQGAVTGELFF.

This clone came up a few times. This chain links TRBV6-6 with TRBJ1-2; D not certain. V lost 10 bases and J lost 2, with 20 bases in between. CDR1 is MNHNY, CDR2 SVGAGI, per germline (reference sequence). The CDR3 length is 15 residues. The CDR3 region has the DNA TGTGCCACCCTCTACCCGTCGGGATCCAACTATGGCTACACCTTC. Translation: CATLYPSGSNYGYTF.

V is TRBV6-5 and J is TRBJ1-2, with TRBD1 matching over 8 bases. The CDR3 sequence is 15 residues long. V lost 2 bases to trimming and J lost 2 bases; unmatched junction nucleotides: 4. Germline CDR1 reads MNHEY; CDR2 reads SVGAGI. CDR3 region: CASSYGTGPNYGYTF. The CDR3 nucleotides read TGTGCCAGCAGTTACGGGACAGGCCCGAACTATGGCTACACCTTC.

The table lists this clone with a few counts. V gene TRBV6-5 combines with J gene TRBJ2-1, with 9 bases identical to TRBD2. The germline V gene has CDR1 MNHEY and CDR2 SVGAGI. The V gene end was trimmed by 1 base and the J gene end by 7 bases; junction bases not matched to a gene: 5. The CDR3 loop spans 15 amino acids. The CDR3 spells CASSYYSGRGNEQFF. CDR3 DNA sequence: TGTGCCAGCAGTTACTATAGCGGGAGAGGGAATGAGCAGTTCTTC.

This clone was counted a few times. V usage is TRBV29-1 and J usage is TRBJ2-7; 7 bases line up with TRBD1. This CDR3 is built from 14 residues. Trimming at V came to 6 bases and at J to 6 bases, leaving 14 bases not matched to a gene. Germline CDR1 SQVTM, CDR2 ANQGSEA. The CDR3 reads CSVRTGVGRGEQYF. The CDR3 coding sequence is TGCAGCGTGAGAACAGGGGTGGGAAGGGGCGAGCAGTACTTC.

The J gene is TRBJ2-3, the V gene TRBV30; 8 nucleotides align to TRBD2. CDR1 GTSNPN and CDR2 SVGIG come from the germline V gene (reference sequence). V was clipped by 0 bases and J by 2 bases; unmatched bases: 7. The CDR3 runs to 16 residues. Here the CDR3 reads CAWSVRRGGATDTQYF. CDR3 bases: TGTGCCTGGAGTGTACGACGGGGGGGAGCCACAGATACGCAGTATTTT. The full variable domain, rest sourced from reference TRBV30 and TRBJ2-3, is SQTIHQWPATLVQPVGSPLSLECTVEGTSNPNLYWYRQAAGRGLQLLFYSVGIGQISSEVPQNLSASRPQDRQFILSSKKLLLSDSGFYLCAWSVRRGGATDTQYFGPGTRLTVL.

The rearrangement links TRBV5-1 to TRBJ2-5; 7 bases are shared with TRBD1. This CDR3 has 14 amino acids. The V gene's germline CDR1 is SGHRS and CDR2 YFSETQ. V was clipped by 3 bases and J by 2 bases; unmatched bases: 4. The CDR3 nucleotides are TGCGCCAGCAGCTGGGGGACAGAACAAGAGACCCAGTACTTC. Encoded protein: CASSWGTEQETQYF.

The chain links TRBV5-1 to TRBJ1-2; no clear D. Looked up from germline, CDR1 is SGHRS and CDR2 is YFSETQ. V was trimmed by 1 base and J by 0 bases, leaving 7 bases between them. The CDR3 length is 14 residues. The CDR3 here is CASSLYGPNYGYTF. The CDR3 DNA sequence: TGCGCCAGCAGCTTGTACGGACCTAACTATGGCTACACCTTC.